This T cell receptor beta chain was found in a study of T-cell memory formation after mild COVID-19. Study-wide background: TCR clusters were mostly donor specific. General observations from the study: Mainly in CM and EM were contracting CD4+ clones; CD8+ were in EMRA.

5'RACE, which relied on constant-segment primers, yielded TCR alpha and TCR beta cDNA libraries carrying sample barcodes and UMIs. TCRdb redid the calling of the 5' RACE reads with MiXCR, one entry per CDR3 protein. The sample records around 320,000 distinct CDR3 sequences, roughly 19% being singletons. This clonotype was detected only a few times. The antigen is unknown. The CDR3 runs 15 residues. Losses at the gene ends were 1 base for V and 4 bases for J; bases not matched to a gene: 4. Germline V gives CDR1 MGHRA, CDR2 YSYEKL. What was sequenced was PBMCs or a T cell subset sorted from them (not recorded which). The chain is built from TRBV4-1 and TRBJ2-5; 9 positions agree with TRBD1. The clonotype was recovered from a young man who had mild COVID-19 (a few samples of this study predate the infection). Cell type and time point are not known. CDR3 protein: CASSQVYRGPETQYF. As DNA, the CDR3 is TGCGCCAGCAGCCAAGTGTACAGGGGGCCAGAGACCCAGTACTTC.